This TCR beta chain was captured in a study of control samples from healthy donors and cancer patients. Unmatched junction bases numbered 10, after V lost 4 bases and J lost 2 bases. The germline CDR1 and CDR2 sequences are LGHDT and YNNKEL (reference sequence). The CDR3 contains 17 residues. This clone appeared a few times. TCRdb's copy holds only in-frame clones and misses some; the assay was immunoSEQ multiplex PCR. The top ten hold under 2.5% of the sample, which has about 120,000 clones, around 89% seen once. Sequences were obtained from blood. The sequence came from a woman between 65 and 79 years old in good health. The chain is built from TRBV3-1 (or the pseudogene TRBV3-2) and TRBJ1-2, with 10 bases aligning to TRBD1. The CDR3 bases are TGTGCCAGCAGCCCCAACAGACAGGGGGCGGCGAACTATGGCTACACCTTC. Protein: CASSPNRQGAANYGYTF.